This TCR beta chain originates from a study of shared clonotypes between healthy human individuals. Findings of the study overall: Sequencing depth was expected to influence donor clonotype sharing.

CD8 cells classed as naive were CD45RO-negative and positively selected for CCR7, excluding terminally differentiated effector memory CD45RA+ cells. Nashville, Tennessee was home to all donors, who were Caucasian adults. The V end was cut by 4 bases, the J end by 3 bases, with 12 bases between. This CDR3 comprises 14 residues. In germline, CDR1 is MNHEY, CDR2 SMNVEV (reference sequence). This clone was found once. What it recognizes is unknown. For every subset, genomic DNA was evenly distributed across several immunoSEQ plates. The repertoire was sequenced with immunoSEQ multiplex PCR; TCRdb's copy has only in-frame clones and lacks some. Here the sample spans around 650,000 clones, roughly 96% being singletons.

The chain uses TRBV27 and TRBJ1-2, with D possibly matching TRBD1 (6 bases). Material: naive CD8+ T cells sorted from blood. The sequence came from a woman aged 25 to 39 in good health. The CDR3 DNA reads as TGTGCCAGCAGTTCTTTACAGGGCTACTATGGCTACACCTTC. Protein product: CASSSLQGYYGYTF.